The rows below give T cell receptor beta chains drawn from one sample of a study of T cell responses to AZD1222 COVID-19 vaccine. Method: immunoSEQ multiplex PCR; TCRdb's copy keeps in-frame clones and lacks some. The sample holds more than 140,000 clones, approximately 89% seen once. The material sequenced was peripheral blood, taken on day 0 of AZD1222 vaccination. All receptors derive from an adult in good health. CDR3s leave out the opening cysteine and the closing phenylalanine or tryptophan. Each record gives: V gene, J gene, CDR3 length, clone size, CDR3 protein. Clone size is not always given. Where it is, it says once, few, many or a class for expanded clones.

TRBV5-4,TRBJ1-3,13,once,ASSAGQGGGNTIY
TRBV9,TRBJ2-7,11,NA,ASSIGLDYEQY
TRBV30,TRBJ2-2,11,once,AWTSGDTGELF
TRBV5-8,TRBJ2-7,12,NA,ASSLAGRDYEQY
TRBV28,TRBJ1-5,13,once,ATKTGSYSNQPQH
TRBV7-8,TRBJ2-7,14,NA,ASSFYVMGGDYEQY
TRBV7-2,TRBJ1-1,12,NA,ASSSGPWNTEAF
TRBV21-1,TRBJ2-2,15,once,ASSKVVNLLNTGELF
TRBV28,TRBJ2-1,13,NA,ASSSSAAGSHEQF
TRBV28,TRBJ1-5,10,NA,AANRGAQPQH
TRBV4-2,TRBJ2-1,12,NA,ASSQDGVYNEQF
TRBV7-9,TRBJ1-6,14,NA,ASSLGSGSYNSPLH
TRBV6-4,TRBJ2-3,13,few,ASSDGTGSTDTQY
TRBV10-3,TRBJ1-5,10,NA,ATGTGNQPQH
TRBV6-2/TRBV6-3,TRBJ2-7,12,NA,ASSPTGFYYEQY